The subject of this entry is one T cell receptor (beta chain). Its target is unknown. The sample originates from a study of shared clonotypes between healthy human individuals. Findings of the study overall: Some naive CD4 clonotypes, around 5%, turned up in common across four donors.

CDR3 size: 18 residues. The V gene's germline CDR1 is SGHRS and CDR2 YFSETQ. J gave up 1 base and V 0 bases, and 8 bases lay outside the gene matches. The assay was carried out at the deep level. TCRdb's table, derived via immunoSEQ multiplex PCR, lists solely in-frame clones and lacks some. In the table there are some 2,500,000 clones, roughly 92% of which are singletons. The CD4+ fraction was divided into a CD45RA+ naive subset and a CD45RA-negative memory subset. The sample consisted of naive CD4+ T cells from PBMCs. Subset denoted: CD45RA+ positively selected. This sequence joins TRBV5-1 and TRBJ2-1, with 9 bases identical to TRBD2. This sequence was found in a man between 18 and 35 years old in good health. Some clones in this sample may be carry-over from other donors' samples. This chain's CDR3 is CASSLGFAGGPSYNEQFF. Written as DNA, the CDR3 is TGCGCCAGCAGCTTGGGATTCGCGGGAGGGCCGTCCTACAATGAGCAGTTCTTC.